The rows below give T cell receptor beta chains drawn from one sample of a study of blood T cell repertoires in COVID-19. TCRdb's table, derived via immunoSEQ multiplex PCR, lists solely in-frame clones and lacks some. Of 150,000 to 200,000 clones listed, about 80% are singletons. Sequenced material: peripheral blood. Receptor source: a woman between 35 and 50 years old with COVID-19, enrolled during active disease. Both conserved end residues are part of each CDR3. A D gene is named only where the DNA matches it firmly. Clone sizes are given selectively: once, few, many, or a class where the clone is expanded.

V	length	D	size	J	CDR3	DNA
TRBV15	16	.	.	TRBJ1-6	CATSRELPRVVSPLHF	TGTGCCACCAGCAGAGAATTACCGAGGGTGGTTTCACCCCTCCACTTT
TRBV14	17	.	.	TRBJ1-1	CASSQLSSRGLNTEAFF	TGTGCCAGCAGCCAATTAAGTTCACGGGGTTTGAACACTGAAGCTTTCTTT
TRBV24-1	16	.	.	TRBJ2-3	CATSDLRGSRADTQYF	TGTGCCACCAGTGATTTAAGGGGGAGTAGGGCAGATACGCAGTATTTT
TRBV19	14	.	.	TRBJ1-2	CASSTTGINYGYTF	TGTGCCAGTAGTACAACAGGGATTAACTATGGCTACACCTTC
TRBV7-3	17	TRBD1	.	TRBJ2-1	CASSLNPGQGAYNEQFF	TGTGCCAGCAGCTTAAATCCGGGACAGGGAGCCTACAATGAGCAGTTCTTC
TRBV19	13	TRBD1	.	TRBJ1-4	CASSIFGQGTLFF	TGTGCCAGTAGTATCTTCGGACAGGGCACTCTGTTTTTT
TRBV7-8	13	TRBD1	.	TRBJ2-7	CASSTGGSYEQYF	TGTGCCAGCAGCACAGGGGGCTCCTACGAGCAGTACTTC
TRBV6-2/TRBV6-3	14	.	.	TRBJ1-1	CASSYSRSGTEAFF	TGTGCCAGCAGTTACTCAAGGAGCGGGACTGAAGCTTTCTTT
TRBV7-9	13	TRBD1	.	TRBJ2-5	CAGGQGLRETQYF	TGTGCCGGGGGACAGGGGTTACGAGAGACCCAGTACTTC
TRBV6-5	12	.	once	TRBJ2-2	CASGQVVGELFF	TGTGCCAGCGGTCAGGTGGTCGGGGAGCTGTTTTTT
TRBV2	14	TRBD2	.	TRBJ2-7	CASTLASGPYEQYF	TGTGCCAGCACCCTCGCTAGCGGACCCTACGAGCAGTACTTC
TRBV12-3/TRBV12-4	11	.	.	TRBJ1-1	CASSLRTEAFF	TGTGCCAGCAGTTTAAGGACAGAAGCTTTCTTT
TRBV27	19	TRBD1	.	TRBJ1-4	CASETPGTVSQGTNEKLFF	TGTGCCAGCGAAACCCCCGGGACAGTGAGTCAGGGGACTAATGAAAAACTGTTTTTT
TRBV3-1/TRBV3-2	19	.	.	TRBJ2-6	CASSQVFGRGARGANVLTF	TGTGCCAGCAGCCAAGTGTTTGGTCGGGGGGCGCGCGGGGCCAACGTCCTGACTTTC
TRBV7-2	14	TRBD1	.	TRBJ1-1	CASSFRGLKTEAFF	TGTGCCAGCAGCTTTAGGGGGCTGAAGACTGAAGCTTTCTTT
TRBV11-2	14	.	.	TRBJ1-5	CASSLGTADQPQHF	TGTGCCAGCAGCTTAGGAACAGCGGATCAGCCCCAGCATTTT
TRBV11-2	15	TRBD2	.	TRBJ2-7	CASSRTGTSGYEQYF	TGTGCCAGCAGCCGAACCGGGACTAGCGGCTACGAGCAGTACTTC
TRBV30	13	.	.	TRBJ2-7	CAWDLGGSREQYF	TGTGCCTGGGACTTAGGGGGAAGCCGCGAGCAGTACTTC
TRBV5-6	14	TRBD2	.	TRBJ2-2	CASSLREGTGELFF	TGTGCCAGCAGCTTGAGGGAGGGCACCGGGGAGCTGTTTTTT
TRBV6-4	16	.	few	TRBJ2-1	CASSDSGGEGYNEQFF	TGTGCCAGCAGTGACTCTGGCGGGGAAGGGTACAATGAGCAGTTCTTC
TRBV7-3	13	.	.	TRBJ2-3	CASSLVGLDTQYF	TGTGCCAGCAGCTTAGTGGGACTAGATACGCAGTATTTT
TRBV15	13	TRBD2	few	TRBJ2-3	CATRGLAADTQYF	TGTGCCACCCGAGGACTAGCGGCAGATACGCAGTATTTT
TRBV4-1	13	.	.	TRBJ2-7	CASSQDDSYEQYF	TGCGCCAGCAGCCAAGATGACAGCTACGAGCAGTACTTC
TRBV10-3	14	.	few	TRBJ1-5	CAIRQEYSNQPQHF	TGTGCCATCAGACAGGAGTATAGCAATCAGCCCCAGCATTTT
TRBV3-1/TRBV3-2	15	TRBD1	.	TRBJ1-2	CASSEPGQGTYGYTF	TGTGCCAGCAGTGAACCGGGACAGGGTACCTATGGCTACACCTTC
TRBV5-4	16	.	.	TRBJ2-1	CASSTRALGSYNEQFF	TGTGCCAGCAGCACCAGGGCTTTGGGCTCCTACAATGAGCAGTTCTTC
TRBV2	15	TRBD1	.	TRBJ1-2	CASSPDRGRGDGYTF	TGTGCCAGCAGTCCCGACAGGGGGCGAGGAGATGGCTACACCTTC
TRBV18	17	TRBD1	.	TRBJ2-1	CASSPLARDRASDEQFF	TGTGCCAGCTCACCACTTGCCCGGGACAGGGCCTCGGATGAGCAGTTCTTC
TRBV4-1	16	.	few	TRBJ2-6	CASSQEGGSGANVLTF	TGCGCCAGCAGCCAAGAAGGGGGATCCGGGGCCAACGTCCTGACTTTC
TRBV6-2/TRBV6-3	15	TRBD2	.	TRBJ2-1	CASSPGTSGTNEQFF	TGTGCCAGCAGTCCCGGGACTAGCGGGACCAATGAGCAGTTCTTC
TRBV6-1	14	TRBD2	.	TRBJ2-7	CASSDQRDSYEQYF	TGTGCCAGCAGTGACCAGCGGGACTCCTACGAGCAGTACTTC
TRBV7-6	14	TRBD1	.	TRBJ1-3	CASSAGTVGNTIYF	TGTGCCAGCAGCGCCGGGACAGTTGGAAACACCATATATTTT
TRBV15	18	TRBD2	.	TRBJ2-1	CATSRSVGRGSSYNEQFF	TGTGCCACCAGCAGATCGGTGGGGCGGGGGAGCTCCTACAATGAGCAGTTCTTC
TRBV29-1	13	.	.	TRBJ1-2	CSVETIRGYGYTF	TGCAGCGTTGAAACCATTCGGGGCTATGGCTACACCTTC
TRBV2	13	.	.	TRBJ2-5	CATTRNIQETQYF	TGTGCCACCACAAGAAACATCCAAGAGACCCAGTACTTC
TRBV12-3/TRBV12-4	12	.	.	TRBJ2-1	CASSSVSHEQFF	TGTGCCAGCAGTTCAGTCTCGCATGAGCAGTTCTTC
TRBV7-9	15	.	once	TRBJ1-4	CASSLLGRPNEKLFF	TGTGCCAGCAGCTTGTTGGGGCGGCCTAATGAAAAACTGTTTTTT
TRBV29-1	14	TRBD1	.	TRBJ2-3	CSAQTGGPLDTQYF	TGCAGCGCCCAGACAGGGGGCCCCTTGGATACGCAGTATTTT
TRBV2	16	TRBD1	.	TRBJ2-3	CASRSYKGAGADTQYF	TGTGCCAGCAGATCCTATAAGGGGGCCGGGGCAGATACGCAGTATTTT
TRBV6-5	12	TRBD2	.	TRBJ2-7	CASRGGFYEQYF	TGTGCCAGCCGGGGGGGTTTCTACGAGCAGTACTTC
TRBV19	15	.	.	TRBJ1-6	CASTRGRLDDSPLHF	TGTGCCAGTACCAGGGGACGCCTAGACGATTCACCCCTCCACTTT
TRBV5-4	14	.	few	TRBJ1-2	CASSFSAGDYGYTF	TGTGCCAGCAGCTTTAGTGCAGGGGACTATGGCTACACCTTC
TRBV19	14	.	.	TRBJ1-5	CASSFVSSNQPQHF	TGTGCCAGTAGCTTCGTCAGTAGCAATCAGCCCCAGCATTTT
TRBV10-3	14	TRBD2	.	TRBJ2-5	CATKRSGAEETQYF	TGTGCCACCAAGAGAAGCGGGGCCGAAGAGACCCAGTACTTC
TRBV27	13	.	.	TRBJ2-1	CASGQPKYNEQFF	TGTGCCAGTGGACAGCCTAAGTACAATGAGCAGTTCTTC
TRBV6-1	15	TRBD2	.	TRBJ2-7	CASSEGTGLAYEQYF	TGTGCCAGCAGTGAAGGGACGGGACTAGCCTACGAGCAGTACTTC
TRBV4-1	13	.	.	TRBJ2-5	CASGAGAQETQYF	TGCGCCAGCGGGGCAGGAGCTCAAGAGACCCAGTACTTC
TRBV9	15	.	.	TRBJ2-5	CASSVVGALQETQYF	TGTGCCAGCAGCGTAGTAGGGGCACTCCAAGAGACCCAGTACTTC
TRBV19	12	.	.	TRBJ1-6	CASQEGNSPLHF	TGTGCCAGTCAGGAGGGGAACTCACCCCTCCACTTT
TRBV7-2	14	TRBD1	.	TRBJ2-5	CASSSPGQQETQYF	TGTGCCAGCAGCTCGCCGGGACAGCAAGAGACCCAGTACTTC
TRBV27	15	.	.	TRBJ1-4	CASMSEGLTNEKLFF	TGTGCCAGCATGTCTGAGGGCCTGACTAATGAAAAACTGTTTTTT